A selection of T cell receptor beta chains follows, all from one sample in a study of blood T cell repertoires in COVID-19. The assay was immunoSEQ multiplex PCR, and TCRdb's table has in-frame clones only and misses some. The top ten hold 1.5% to 2% of the sample, which has about 140,000 clones, approximately 88% seen once. The specimen was peripheral blood. The receptors come from a man in his 70s with acute or convalescent COVID-19. Both conserved end residues are part of each CDR3. Fields, in order: J gene, D gene, clone size, V gene, CDR3 DNA, CDR3 protein. A D gene is named only where the DNA matches it firmly. Rows may omit the clone size; those that give it use once, few, many or a size class.

J: TRBJ1-2; D: TRBD1; size: NA; V: TRBV7-9; DNA: TGTGCCAGCAGCGCGGACAGGGCGGGTGGCTACACCTTC; CDR3: CASSADRAGGYTF
J: TRBJ1-6; D: TRBD1; size: NA; V: TRBV5-5; DNA: TGTGCCAGCAGCTCGACTGACAGGGGGTATTACAATTCACCCCTCCACTTT; CDR3: CASSSTDRGYYNSPLHF
J: TRBJ1-2; D: NA; size: NA; V: TRBV11-2; DNA: TGTGCCAGCAGCTTAGCGTGGGCCAGGGAGGGAAACTATGGCTACACCTTC; CDR3: CASSLAWAREGNYGYTF
J: TRBJ1-6; D: NA; size: NA; V: TRBV6-5; DNA: TGTGCCAGCAGCGGCGACAGGAGGAGTTCACCCCTCCACTTT; CDR3: CASSGDRRSSPLHF
J: TRBJ2-5; D: TRBD1; size: NA; V: TRBV10-1; DNA: TGCGCCAGCAGTAGGGGACAGGCCCAAGAGACCCAGTACTTC; CDR3: CASSRGQAQETQYF
J: TRBJ2-1; D: NA; size: NA; V: TRBV6-1; DNA: TGTGCCAGCAGTGTCACCACGTTGACAGCTGACCCCTACAATGAGCAGTTCTTC; CDR3: CASSVTTLTADPYNEQFF
J: TRBJ1-2; D: NA; size: NA; V: TRBV6-5; DNA: TGTGCCAGCAGTTACTCCCCTGCAGTAAACTATGGCTACACCTTC; CDR3: CASSYSPAVNYGYTF
J: TRBJ1-5; D: TRBD1; size: NA; V: TRBV7-8; DNA: TGTGCCAGCAGCTGGGACAGTTCGGAGCCCCAGCATTTT; CDR3: CASSWDSSEPQHF
J: TRBJ1-4; D: NA; size: NA; V: TRBV20-1; DNA: TGCGGCGGGGGTACTAATGAAAAACTGTTTTTT; CDR3: CGGGTNEKLFF
J: TRBJ2-4; D: NA; size: NA; V: TRBV20-1; DNA: TGCAGTGCTTCGGTCAAAAACATTCAGTACTTC; CDR3: CSASVKNIQYF
J: TRBJ1-1; D: TRBD1; size: NA; V: TRBV5-6; DNA: TGTGCCAGCAGCAGAACTCGGGACAGGGGGGGAGGCACTGAAGCTTTCTTT; CDR3: CASSRTRDRGGGTEAFF
J: TRBJ1-5; D: TRBD1; size: NA; V: TRBV4-2; DNA: TGTGCCAGCAGCCATACAGGGGATAGCAATCAGCCCCAGCATTTT; CDR3: CASSHTGDSNQPQHF
J: TRBJ1-6; D: TRBD1; size: NA; V: TRBV4-1; DNA: TGCGCCAGCAGCCAAGATCTCGGGGACAGGGCTAGTTCACCCCTCCACTTT; CDR3: CASSQDLGDRASSPLHF
J: TRBJ2-3; D: NA; size: NA; V: TRBV27; DNA: TGTGCCAGCAGTCCAGGGACCGGAGGGAATACGCAGTATTTT; CDR3: CASSPGTGGNTQYF
J: TRBJ2-3; D: TRBD2; size: once; V: TRBV20-1; DNA: TGCAGTGCGGCACTAGCGGGACCCCAGTATTTT; CDR3: CSAALAGPQYF
J: TRBJ2-7; D: TRBD1; size: NA; V: TRBV5-1; DNA: TGCGCCAGCAGCTTGGGGACAGGGAGTCTCTACGAGCAGTACTTC; CDR3: CASSLGTGSLYEQYF
J: TRBJ2-3; D: NA; size: NA; V: TRBV9; DNA: TGTGCCAGCAGCGCACACACAGATACGCAGTATTTT; CDR3: CASSAHTDTQYF
J: TRBJ2-7; D: TRBD1; size: NA; V: TRBV28; DNA: TGTGCCAGCAGTTCCCCGGGACAGGGGGTTCGCGAGCAGTACTTC; CDR3: CASSSPGQGVREQYF
J: TRBJ1-4; D: TRBD1; size: once; V: TRBV2; DNA: TGTGCCAGCACCAGGGGGCGGAATGAAAAACTGTTTTTT; CDR3: CASTRGRNEKLFF
J: TRBJ2-3; D: TRBD2; size: NA; V: TRBV5-1; DNA: TGCGCCAGCAGCTTGGGGGCGGGAGCCGGCACAGATACGCAGTATTTT; CDR3: CASSLGAGAGTDTQYF
J: TRBJ2-7; D: TRBD2; size: few; V: TRBV4-2; DNA: TGTGCCAGCAGCCAAAACCTAGGGACTAGCGGGACGGAGTACTTC; CDR3: CASSQNLGTSGTEYF
J: TRBJ1-6; D: NA; size: NA; V: TRBV5-5; DNA: TGTGCCAGCAGCTTGTCCGGGACATTGAATTCACCCCTCCACTTT; CDR3: CASSLSGTLNSPLHF
J: TRBJ2-2; D: NA; size: NA; V: TRBV19; DNA: TGTGCCAGTAGTATCCCCAGGGGTGGGGAGCTGTTTTTT; CDR3: CASSIPRGGELFF
J: TRBJ2-7; D: NA; size: few; V: TRBV18; DNA: TGTGCCAGCTCTCCCCCTGTACAGTCCTACGAGCAGTACTTC; CDR3: CASSPPVQSYEQYF
J: TRBJ2-3; D: TRBD2; size: NA; V: TRBV19; DNA: TGTGCCAGTAGTTCGAGGGAGGGGAGCACAGATACGCAGTATTTT; CDR3: CASSSREGSTDTQYF
J: TRBJ1-2; D: TRBD1; size: once; V: TRBV28; DNA: TGTGCCAGCAGTTTTGGGGACAGGGGGAAAGGCTACACCTTC; CDR3: CASSFGDRGKGYTF
J: TRBJ2-3; D: TRBD1; size: NA; V: TRBV10-1; DNA: TGCGCCAGCAGGCCGGACAGGGGCCGCACAGATACGCAGTATTTT; CDR3: CASRPDRGRTDTQYF
J: TRBJ2-7; D: TRBD1; size: NA; V: TRBV30; DNA: TGTGCCTGGAGTGGGCAGGGGGTCCCCTACGAGCAGTACTTC; CDR3: CAWSGQGVPYEQYF
J: TRBJ2-5; D: NA; size: NA; V: TRBV12-3/TRBV12-4; DNA: TGTGCCAGCAGTTTCGGGGACCAAGAGACCCAGTACTTC; CDR3: CASSFGDQETQYF
J: TRBJ2-7; D: NA; size: NA; V: TRBV6-5; DNA: TGTGCCAGCAGCCCGGGGGACGCGAGCTCCTACGAGCAGTACTTC; CDR3: CASSPGDASSYEQYF
J: TRBJ1-4; D: TRBD1; size: NA; V: TRBV10-3; DNA: TGTGCCGCCGGCGTGGGACAGGAGTTTGAAAAACTGTTTTTT; CDR3: CAAGVGQEFEKLFF
J: TRBJ2-3; D: NA; size: NA; V: TRBV24-1; DNA: TGTGCCACCAGCGGGACTTACACAGATACGCAGTATTTT; CDR3: CATSGTYTDTQYF
J: TRBJ2-7; D: TRBD2; size: NA; V: TRBV5-1; DNA: TGCGCCAGCAGCTTCTCTCCTAGCGGGGGTTTCAACGAGCAGTACTTC; CDR3: CASSFSPSGGFNEQYF
J: TRBJ2-4; D: NA; size: NA; V: TRBV30; DNA: TGTGCCTGGAGCCAGGCCAAAAACATTCAGTACTTC; CDR3: CAWSQAKNIQYF
J: TRBJ1-3; D: NA; size: NA; V: TRBV27; DNA: TGTGCCAGCAGTTCCAAGGGGGACCGATTATTCTCTGGAAACACCATATATTTT; CDR3: CASSSKGDRLFSGNTIYF
J: TRBJ1-1; D: NA; size: NA; V: TRBV11-2; DNA: TGTGCCAGCAGCGGACAGTTGAACACTGAAGCTTTCTTT; CDR3: CASSGQLNTEAFF
J: TRBJ1-1; D: NA; size: NA; V: TRBV4-2; DNA: TGTGCCAGCAGCCAAGATACTGTATCTGAAGCTTTCTTT; CDR3: CASSQDTVSEAFF
J: TRBJ1-5; D: TRBD1; size: NA; V: TRBV19; DNA: TGTGCCAGTAACAGTCGGACAGGGTCCATGGAACCCCAGCATTTT; CDR3: CASNSRTGSMEPQHF
J: TRBJ2-3; D: TRBD2; size: NA; V: TRBV7-8; DNA: TGTGCCAGCAGCTTAGGTACCGGGACTAGGAGAGATACGCAGTATTTT; CDR3: CASSLGTGTRRDTQYF
J: TRBJ2-7; D: NA; size: NA; V: TRBV18; DNA: TGTGCCAGCTCACCACCGTGGGAGGATAGCTCCTACGAGCAGTACTTC; CDR3: CASSPPWEDSSYEQYF
J: TRBJ2-5; D: TRBD2; size: NA; V: TRBV7-6; DNA: TGTGCCAGCAGTTCCTGGGGGACTAACCAAGAGACCCAGTACTTC; CDR3: CASSSWGTNQETQYF
J: TRBJ1-1; D: NA; size: once; V: TRBV10-3; DNA: TGTGCCATCAAACGGACAGAGGCCAACACTGAAGCTTTCTTT; CDR3: CAIKRTEANTEAFF